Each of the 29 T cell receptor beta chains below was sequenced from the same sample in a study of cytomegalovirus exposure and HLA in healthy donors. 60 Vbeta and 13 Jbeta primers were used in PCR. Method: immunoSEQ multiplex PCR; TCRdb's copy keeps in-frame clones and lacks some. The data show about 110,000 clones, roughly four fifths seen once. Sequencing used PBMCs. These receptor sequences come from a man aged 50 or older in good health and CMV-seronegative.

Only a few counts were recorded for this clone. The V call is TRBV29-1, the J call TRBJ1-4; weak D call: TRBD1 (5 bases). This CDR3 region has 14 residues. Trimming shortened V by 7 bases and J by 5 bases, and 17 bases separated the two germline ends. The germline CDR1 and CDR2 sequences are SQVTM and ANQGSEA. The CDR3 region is CSGATRDLNEKLFF. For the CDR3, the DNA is TGCAGCGGGGCAACTCGGGACTTGAATGAAAAACTGTTTTTT. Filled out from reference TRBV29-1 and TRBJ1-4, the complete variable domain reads SAVISQKPSRDICQRGTSLTIQCQVDSQVTMMFWYRQQPGQSLTLIATANQGSEATYESGFVIDKFPISRPNLTFSTLTVSNMSPEDSSIYLCSGATRDLNEKLFFGSGTQLSVL.

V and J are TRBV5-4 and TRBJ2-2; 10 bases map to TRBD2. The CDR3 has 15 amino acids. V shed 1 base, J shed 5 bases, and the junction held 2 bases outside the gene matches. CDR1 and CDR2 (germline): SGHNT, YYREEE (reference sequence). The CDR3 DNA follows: TGTGCCAGCAGCTTGACTAGCGGGGTGACCGGGGAGCTGTTTTTT. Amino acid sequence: CASSLTSGVTGELFF.

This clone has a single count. Here the CDR3 DNA reads TGTGCCACCTACAATAAGGCAGGGATCGGCTACACCTTC. This gives the protein CATYNKAGIGYTF. This chain joins TRBV19 and TRBJ1-2, with D tentatively TRBD1 (5 bases). The CDR3 sequence is 13 residues long. The germline V gene encodes CDR1 LNHDA and CDR2 SQIVND (reference sequence). Trimming left V 10 bases short and J 8 bases short, with 20 bases between.

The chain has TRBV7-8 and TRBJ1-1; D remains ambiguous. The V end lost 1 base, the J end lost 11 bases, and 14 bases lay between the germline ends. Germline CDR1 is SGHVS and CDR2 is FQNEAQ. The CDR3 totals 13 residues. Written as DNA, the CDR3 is TGTGCCAGCAGCTTAGATCCGTCCGGGGTCGCTTTCTTT. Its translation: CASSLDPSGVAFF.

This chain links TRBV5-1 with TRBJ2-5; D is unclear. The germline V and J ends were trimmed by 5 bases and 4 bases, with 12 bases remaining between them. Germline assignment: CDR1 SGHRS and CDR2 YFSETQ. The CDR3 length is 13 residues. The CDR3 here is CASRVGAGETQYF. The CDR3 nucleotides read TGCGCCAGCAGGGTGGGCGCAGGAGAGACCCAGTACTTC.

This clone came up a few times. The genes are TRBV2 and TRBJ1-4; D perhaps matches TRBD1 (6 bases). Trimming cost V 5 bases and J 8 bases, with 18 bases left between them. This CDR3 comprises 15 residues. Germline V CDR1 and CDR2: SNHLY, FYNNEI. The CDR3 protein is CASSRLRTQGEKLFF. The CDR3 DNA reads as TGTGCCAGCAGTCGTCTCCGGACGCAGGGGGAAAAACTGTTTTTT.

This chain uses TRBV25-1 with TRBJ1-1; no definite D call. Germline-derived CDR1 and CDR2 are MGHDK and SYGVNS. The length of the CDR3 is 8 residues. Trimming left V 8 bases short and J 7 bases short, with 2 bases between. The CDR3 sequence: CASLEAFF. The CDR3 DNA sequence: TGTGCCAGCCTTGAAGCTTTCTTT.

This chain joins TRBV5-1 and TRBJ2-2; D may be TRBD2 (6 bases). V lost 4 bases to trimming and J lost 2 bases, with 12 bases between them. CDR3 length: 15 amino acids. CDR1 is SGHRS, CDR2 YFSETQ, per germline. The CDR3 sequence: CASSEWRGNTGELFF. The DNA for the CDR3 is TGCGCCAGCAGCGAGTGGAGGGGTAACACCGGGGAGCTGTTTTTT.

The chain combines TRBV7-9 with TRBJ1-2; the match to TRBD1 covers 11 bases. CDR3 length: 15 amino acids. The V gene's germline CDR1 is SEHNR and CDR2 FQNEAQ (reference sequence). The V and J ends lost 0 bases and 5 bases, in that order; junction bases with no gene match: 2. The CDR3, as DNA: TGTGCCAGCAGCTTAGCCGGGACAGGGGGTTATGGCTACACCTTC. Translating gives CASSLAGTGGYGYTF. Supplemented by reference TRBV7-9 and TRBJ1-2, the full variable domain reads DTGVSQNPRHKITKRGQNVTFRCDPISEHNRLYWYRQTLGQGPEFLTYFQNEAQLEKSRLLSDRFSAERPKGSFSTLEIQRTEQGDSAMYLCASSLAGTGGYGYTFGSGTRLTVV.

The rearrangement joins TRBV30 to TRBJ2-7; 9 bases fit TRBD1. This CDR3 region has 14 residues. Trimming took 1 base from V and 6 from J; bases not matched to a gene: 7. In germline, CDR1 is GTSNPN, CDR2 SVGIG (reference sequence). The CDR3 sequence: CAWSEDRGVGEQYF. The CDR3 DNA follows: TGTGCCTGGAGTGAGGACAGGGGCGTCGGCGAGCAGTACTTC.

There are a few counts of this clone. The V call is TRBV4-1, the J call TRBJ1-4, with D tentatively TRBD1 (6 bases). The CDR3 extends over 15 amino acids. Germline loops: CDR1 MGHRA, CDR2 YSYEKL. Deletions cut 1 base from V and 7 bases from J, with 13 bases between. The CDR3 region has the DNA TGCGCCAGCAGCCAAGGGGACGCCAGGGGTGAAAAACTGTTTTTT. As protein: CASSQGDARGEKLFF.

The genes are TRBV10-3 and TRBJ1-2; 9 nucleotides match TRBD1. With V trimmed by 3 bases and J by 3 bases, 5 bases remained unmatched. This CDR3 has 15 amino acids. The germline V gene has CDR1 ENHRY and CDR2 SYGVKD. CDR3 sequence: CAISEDRGGHYGYTF. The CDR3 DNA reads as TGTGCCATCAGTGAAGACAGGGGGGGTCACTATGGCTACACCTTC.

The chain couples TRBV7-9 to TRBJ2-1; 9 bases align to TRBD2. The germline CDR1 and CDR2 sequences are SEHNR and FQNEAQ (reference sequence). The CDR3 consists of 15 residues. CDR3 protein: CSTLGETSGHNEQFF. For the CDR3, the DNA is TGTTCCACCTTGGGTGAGACTAGCGGCCACAATGAGCAGTTCTTC.

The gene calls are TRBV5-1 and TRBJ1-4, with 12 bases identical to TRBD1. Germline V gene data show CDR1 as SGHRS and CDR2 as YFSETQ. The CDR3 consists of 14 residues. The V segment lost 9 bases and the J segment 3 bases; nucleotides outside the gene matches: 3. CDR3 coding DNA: TGCGCCACCGGGACAGGGGGCCCTAATGAAAAACTGTTTTTT. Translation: CATGTGGPNEKLFF. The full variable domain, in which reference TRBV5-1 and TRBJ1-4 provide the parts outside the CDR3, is KAGVTQTPRYLIKTRGQQVTLSCSPISGHRSVSWYQQTPGQGLQFLFEYFSETQRNKGNFPGRFSGRQFSNSRSEMNVSTLELGDSALYLCATGTGGPNEKLFFGSGTQLSVL.

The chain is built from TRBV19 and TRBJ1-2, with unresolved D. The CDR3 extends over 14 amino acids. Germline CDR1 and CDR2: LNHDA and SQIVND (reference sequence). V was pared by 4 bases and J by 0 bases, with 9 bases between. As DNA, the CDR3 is TGTGCCAGTAGTAGTGAGTTAGCTAACTATGGCTACACCTTC. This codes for CASSSELANYGYTF.

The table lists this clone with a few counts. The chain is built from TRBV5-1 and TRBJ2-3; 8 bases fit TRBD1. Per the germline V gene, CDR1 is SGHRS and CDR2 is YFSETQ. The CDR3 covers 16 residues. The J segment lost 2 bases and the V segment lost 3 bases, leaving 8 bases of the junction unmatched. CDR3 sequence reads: CASSSGQAAPTDTQYF. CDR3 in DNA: TGCGCCAGCAGCTCGGGACAGGCGGCACCCACAGATACGCAGTATTTT.

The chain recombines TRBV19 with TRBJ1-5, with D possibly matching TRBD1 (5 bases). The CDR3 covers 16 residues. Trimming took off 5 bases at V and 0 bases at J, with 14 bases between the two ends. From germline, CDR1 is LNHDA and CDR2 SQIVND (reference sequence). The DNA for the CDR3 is TGTGCCAGTAGTCCTCGAACAGGTTATAGCAATCAGCCCCAGCATTTT. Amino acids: CASSPRTGYSNQPQHF. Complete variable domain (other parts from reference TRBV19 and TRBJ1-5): DGGITQSPKYLFRKEGQNVTLSCEQNLNHDAMYWYRQDPGQGLRLIYYSQIVNDFQKGDIAEGYSVSREKKESFPLTVTSAQKNPTAFYLCASSPRTGYSNQPQHFGDGTRLSIL.

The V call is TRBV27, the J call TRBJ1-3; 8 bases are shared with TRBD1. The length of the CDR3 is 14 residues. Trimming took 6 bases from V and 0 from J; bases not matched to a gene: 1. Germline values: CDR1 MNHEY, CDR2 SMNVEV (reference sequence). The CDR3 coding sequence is TGTGCCAGCAGGACAGGGGACTCTGGAAACACCATATATTTT. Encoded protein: CASRTGDSGNTIYF.

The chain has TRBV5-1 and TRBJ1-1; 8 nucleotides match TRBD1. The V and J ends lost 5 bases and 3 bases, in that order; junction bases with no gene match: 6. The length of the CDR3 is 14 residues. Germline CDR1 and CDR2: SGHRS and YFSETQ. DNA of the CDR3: TGCGCCAGCAGGGACAGGGAAGGGGACACTGAAGCTTTCTTT. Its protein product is CASRDREGDTEAFF.

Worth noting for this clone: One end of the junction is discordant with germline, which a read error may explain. The CDR3 nucleotides are TGTGCCAGCAGTTTAGGACTTACAGGCGCGGGGGAAGAGACCCAGTACTTC. Translated: CASSLGLTGAGEETQYF. The chain combines TRBV11-2 with TRBJ2-5; 7 bases match TRBD2. The CDR3 spans 17 residues. CDR1 and CDR2 (germline): SGHAT, FQNNGV. Looking up the rest from reference TRBV11-2 and TRBJ2-5 gives the full variable domain: EAGVAQSPRYKIIEKRQSVAFWCNPISGHATLYWYQQILGQGPKLLIQFQNNGVVDDSQLPKDRFSAERLKGVDSTLKIQPAKLEDSAVYLCASSLGLTGAGEETQYFGPGTRLLVL.

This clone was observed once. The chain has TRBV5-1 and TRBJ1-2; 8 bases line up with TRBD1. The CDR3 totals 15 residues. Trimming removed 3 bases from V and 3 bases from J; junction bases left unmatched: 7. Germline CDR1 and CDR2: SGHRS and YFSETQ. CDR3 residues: CASSSKQGVDYGYTF. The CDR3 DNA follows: TGCGCCAGCAGCTCAAAACAGGGGGTAGACTATGGCTACACCTTC. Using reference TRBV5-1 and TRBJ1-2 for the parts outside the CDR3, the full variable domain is KAGVTQTPRYLIKTRGQQVTLSCSPISGHRSVSWYQQTPGQGLQFLFEYFSETQRNKGNFPGRFSGRQFSNSRSEMNVSTLELGDSALYLCASSSKQGVDYGYTFGSGTRLTVV.

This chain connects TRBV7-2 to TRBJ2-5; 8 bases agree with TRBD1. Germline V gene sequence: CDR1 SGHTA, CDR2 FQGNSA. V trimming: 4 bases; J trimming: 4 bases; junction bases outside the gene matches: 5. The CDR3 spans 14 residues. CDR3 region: CASSSWTGRETQYF. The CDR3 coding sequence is TGTGCCAGCAGCTCTTGGACAGGGAGAGAGACCCAGTACTTC.

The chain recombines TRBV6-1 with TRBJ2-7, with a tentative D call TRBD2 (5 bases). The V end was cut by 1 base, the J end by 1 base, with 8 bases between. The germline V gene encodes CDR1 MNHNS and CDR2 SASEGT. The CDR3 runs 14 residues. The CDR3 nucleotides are TGTGCCAGCAGTGAAGGTAGGAGGTCCTACGAGCAGTACGTC. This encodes CASSEGRRSYEQYV.

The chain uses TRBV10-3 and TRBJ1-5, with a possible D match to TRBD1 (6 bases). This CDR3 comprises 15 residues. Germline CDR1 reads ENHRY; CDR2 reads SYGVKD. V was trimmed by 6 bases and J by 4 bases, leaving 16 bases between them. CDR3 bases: TGTGCCATCAGGGCAGGGCCAACAGGGAATCAGCCCCAGCATTTT. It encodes CAIRAGPTGNQPQHF.

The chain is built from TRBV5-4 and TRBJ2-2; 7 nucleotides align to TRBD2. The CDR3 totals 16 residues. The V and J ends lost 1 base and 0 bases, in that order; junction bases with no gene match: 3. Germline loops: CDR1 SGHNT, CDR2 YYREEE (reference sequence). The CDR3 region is CASSLFGGANTGELFF. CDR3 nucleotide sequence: TGTGCCAGCAGCTTGTTTGGGGGGGCGAACACCGGGGAGCTGTTTTTT. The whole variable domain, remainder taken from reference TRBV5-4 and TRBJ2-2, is ETGVTQSPTHLIKTRGQQVTLRCSSQSGHNTVSWYQQALGQGPQFIFQYYREEENGRGNFPPRFSGLQFPNYSSELNVNALELDDSALYLCASSLFGGANTGELFFGEGSRLTVL.

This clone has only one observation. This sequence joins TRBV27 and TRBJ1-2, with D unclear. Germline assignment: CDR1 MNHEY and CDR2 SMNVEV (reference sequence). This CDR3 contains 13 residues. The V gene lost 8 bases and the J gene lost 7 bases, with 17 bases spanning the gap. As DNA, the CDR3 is TGTGCCAGCGGATTAGAGGGTTTTGGTGGCTACACCTTC. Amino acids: CASGLEGFGGYTF.

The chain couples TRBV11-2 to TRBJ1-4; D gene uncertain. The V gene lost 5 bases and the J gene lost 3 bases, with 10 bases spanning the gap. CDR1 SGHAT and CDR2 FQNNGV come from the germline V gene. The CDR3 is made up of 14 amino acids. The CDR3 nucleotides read TGTGCCAGCAGCCGTCGGGTAGCTAATGAAAAACTGTTTTTT. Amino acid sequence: CASSRRVANEKLFF.

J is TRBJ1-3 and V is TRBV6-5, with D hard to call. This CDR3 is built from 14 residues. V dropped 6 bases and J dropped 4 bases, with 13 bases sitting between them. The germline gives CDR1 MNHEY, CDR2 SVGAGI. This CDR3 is CASSPGEVGNTIYF. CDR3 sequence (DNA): TGTGCCAGCAGCCCCGGGGAAGTGGGAAACACCATATATTTT.

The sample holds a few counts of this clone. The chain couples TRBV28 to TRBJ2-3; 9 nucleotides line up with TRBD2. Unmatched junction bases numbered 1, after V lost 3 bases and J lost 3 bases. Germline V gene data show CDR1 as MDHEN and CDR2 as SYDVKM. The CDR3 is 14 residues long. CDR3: CASSFAGGTDTQYF. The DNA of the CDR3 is TGTGCCAGCAGTTTTGCGGGGGGGACAGATACGCAGTATTTT.